This T cell receptor (beta chain) came from a study of T cell responses to AZD1222 COVID-19 vaccine. Looking at the study overall: Second-dose groups at about 4 or about 12 weeks were pooled.

Whole-study findings and limits: The breadth and depth of Spike-specific TCRs increased once two AZD1222 doses had been given. Females outnumbered males among donors, who were mostly white British; clonal diversity was possibly underestimated. It was only six AZD1222 recipients who were seropositive at baseline.

Profiled with immunoSEQ multiplex PCR; TCRdb holds only in-frame clones, not every one. This sample has some 120,000 clones, with 88% found just once. The V segment lost 2 bases and the J segment 8 bases; nucleotides outside the gene matches: 5. CDR1 and CDR2 from the germline V gene are KGHSH and LQKENI. CDR3 length equals 13 residues. As to this clone: Its target is unknown.

The origin of this receptor is an adult in good health. The sequenced sample was peripheral blood, obtained on day 0 of AZD1222 vaccination. The chain joins TRBV18 to TRBJ1-2; 7 bases are a match to TRBD1. CDR3 coding DNA: TGTGCCAGCTCACCAACAGGGGCGGGCGGCTACACCTTC. This translates into CASSPTGAGGYTF.